The clone carrying this T cell receptor beta chain was seen only once. The entry originates in a study of control samples from healthy donors and cancer patients. The CDR3 consists of 14 residues. Germline V gene sequence: CDR1 SGHRS, CDR2 YFSETQ. With V trimmed by 6 bases and J by 8 bases, 8 bases remained unmatched. TCRdb keeps only in-frame clones here, not all; method: immunoSEQ multiplex PCR. The table shows under 200,000 clones, with just under 95% occurring only once. The chain uses TRBV5-1 and TRBJ1-4, with 9 bases fitting TRBD1. This TCR came from a woman aged 60 to 75 in good health. The material sequenced was blood. Here the CDR3 reads CASTTGTGNEKLFF. CDR3 DNA sequence: TGCGCCAGCACAACCGGGACAGGGAACGAAAAACTGTTTTTT.